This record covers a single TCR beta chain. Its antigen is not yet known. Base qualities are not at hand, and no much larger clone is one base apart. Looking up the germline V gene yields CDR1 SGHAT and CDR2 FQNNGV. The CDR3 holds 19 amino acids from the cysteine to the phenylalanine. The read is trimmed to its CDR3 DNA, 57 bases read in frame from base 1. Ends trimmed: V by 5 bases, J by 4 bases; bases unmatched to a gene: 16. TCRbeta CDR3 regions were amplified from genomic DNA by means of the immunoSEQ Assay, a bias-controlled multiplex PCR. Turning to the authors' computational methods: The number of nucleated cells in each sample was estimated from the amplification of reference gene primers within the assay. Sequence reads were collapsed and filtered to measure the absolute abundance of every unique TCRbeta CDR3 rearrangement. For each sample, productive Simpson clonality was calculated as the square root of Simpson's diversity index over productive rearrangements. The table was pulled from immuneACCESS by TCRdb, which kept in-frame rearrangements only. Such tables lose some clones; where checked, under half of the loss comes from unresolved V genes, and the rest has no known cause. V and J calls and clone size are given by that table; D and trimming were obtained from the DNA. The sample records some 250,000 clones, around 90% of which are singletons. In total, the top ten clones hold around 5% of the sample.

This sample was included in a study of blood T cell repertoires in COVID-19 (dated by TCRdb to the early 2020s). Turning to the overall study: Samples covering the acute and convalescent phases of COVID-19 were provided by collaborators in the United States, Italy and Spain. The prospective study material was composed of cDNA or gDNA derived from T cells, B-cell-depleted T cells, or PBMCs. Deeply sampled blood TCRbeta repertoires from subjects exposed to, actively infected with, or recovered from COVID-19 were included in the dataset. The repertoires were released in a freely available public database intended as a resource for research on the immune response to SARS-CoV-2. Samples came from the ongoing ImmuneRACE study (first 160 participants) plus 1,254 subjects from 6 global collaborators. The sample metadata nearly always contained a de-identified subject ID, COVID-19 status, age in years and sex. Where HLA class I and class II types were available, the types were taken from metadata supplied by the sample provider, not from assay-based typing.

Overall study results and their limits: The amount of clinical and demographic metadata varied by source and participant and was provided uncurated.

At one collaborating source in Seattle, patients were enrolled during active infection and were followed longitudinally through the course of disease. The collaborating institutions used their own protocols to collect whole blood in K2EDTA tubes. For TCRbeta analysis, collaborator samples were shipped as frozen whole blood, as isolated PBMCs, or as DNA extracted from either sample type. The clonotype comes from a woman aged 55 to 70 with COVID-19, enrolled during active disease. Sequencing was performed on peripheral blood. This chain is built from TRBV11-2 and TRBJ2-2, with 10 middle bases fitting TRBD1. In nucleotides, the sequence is TGTGCCAGCAGCCGGGACAGGGGTCCCTACCTAAGGTTCACCGGGGAGCTGTTTTTT. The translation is CASSRDRGPYLRFTGELFF.